This T cell receptor beta chain was sequenced during a study of cytomegalovirus exposure and HLA in healthy donors. In the study overall: Genetic ancestry analysis placed approximately 80% of the 350 to 500 donors that were genotyped in the Caucasian-associated cluster.

The study ran its PCR with 60 Vbeta and 13 Jbeta primers. Data came from immunoSEQ multiplex PCR; TCRdb stores just in-frame clones and leaves some out. Of 95,000 to 100,000 clones in the sample, 76% are singletons; the top ten hold over 3.5%. With regard to this clone: Its antigen is not identified.

Notes on the study in general: Later work showed greater clonal expansion in HLA-associated TCR beta chains than in equally common others. Immune exposure information available was restricted to CMV serostatus.

CDR1 is WSHSY and CDR2 is SAAADI in the germline V gene. V lost 5 bases to trimming and J lost 3 bases, with 16 bases between them. The CDR3 length is 15 residues. This receptor was identified in a man in his forties in good health and CMV-seronegative. The sample was PBMCs. The rearrangement joins TRBV10-2 to TRBJ1-1, with D perhaps TRBD1 (5 bases). The CDR3 coding sequence is TGCGCCAGCAGTTGGGCCCGGGCGGGACACACTGAAGCTTTCTTT. Encoded protein: CASSWARAGHTEAFF.